The 29 T cell receptor beta chains in this list originate from one sample, sequenced in a study of OX40 agonist ivuxolimab in advanced cancers. This table comes from immunoSEQ multiplex PCR, and its TCRdb copy is limited to in-frame clones, with some not included. Of over 55,000 clones in the sample, roughly 80% were seen once. This sample comprised CD4+ or CD8+ T cells sorted from blood, obtained in a trial of the OX40 agonist ivuxolimab. Receptors were obtained from an adult with an advanced solid tumor such as melanoma, head and neck, liver or kidney cancer.

The genes are TRBV19 and TRBJ2-1; D unresolved. CDR3 size: 13 residues. The V end was cut by 3 bases, the J end by 9 bases, with 12 bases between. Germline loops: CDR1 LNHDA, CDR2 SQIVND (reference sequence). The CDR3 region has the DNA TGTGCCAGTAGTATCACCCCTTTGGGTGAGCAGTTCTTC. This codes for CASSITPLGEQFF. Drawing the rest from reference TRBV19 and TRBJ2-1, the complete variable domain is DGGITQSPKYLFRKEGQNVTLSCEQNLNHDAMYWYRQDPGQGLRLIYYSQIVNDFQKGDIAEGYSVSREKKESFPLTVTSAQKNPTAFYLCASSITPLGEQFFGPGTRLTVL.

This clone was seen once. V usage is TRBV18 and J usage is TRBJ1-3, with D unresolved. The length of the CDR3 is 13 residues. CDR1 and CDR2 (germline): KGHSH, LQKENI. Trimming took 2 bases from V and 4 from J, leaving 6 bases between them. CDR3 residues: CASSPGMGNTIYF. The CDR3 coding sequence is TGTGCCAGCTCACCAGGAATGGGAAACACCATATATTTT. The variable domain in full, with the rest retrieved from reference TRBV18 and TRBJ1-3, is NAGVMQNPRHLVRRRGQEARLRCSPMKGHSHVYWYRQLPEEGLKFMVYLQKENIIDESGMPKERFSAEFPKEGPSILRIQQVVRGDSAAYFCASSPGMGNTIYFGEGSWLTVV.

The chain recombines TRBV5-8 with TRBJ2-5, with a possible D match to TRBD1 (6 bases). Trimming pared 5 bases from V and 7 bases from J, leaving 12 bases between. The length of the CDR3 is 12 residues. Germline V gene data show CDR1 as SGHTS and CDR2 as YDEGEE. This chain's CDR3 is CASRRTVGTQYF. The CDR3, as DNA: TGTGCCAGCAGACGGACAGTGGGGACCCAGTACTTC.

The V gene is TRBV6-6, the J gene TRBJ2-5, with D perhaps TRBD2 (6 bases). Trimming cost V 0 bases and J 2 bases, with 7 bases left between them. This CDR3 region has 14 residues. CDR1 is MNHNY, CDR2 SVGAGI, per germline (reference sequence). The CDR3: CASSYSGLQETQYF. CDR3 sequence (DNA): TGTGCCAGCAGTTACTCGGGACTTCAAGAGACCCAGTACTTC.

The rearrangement links TRBV27 to TRBJ1-2, with TRBD1 matching over 8 bases. The J segment lost 8 bases and the V segment lost 6 bases, leaving 14 bases of the junction unmatched. The CDR3 is made up of 15 amino acids. CDR1 MNHEY and CDR2 SMNVEV come from the germline V gene (reference sequence). In DNA form, the CDR3 reads TGTGCCAGCAGACAGACCAGGGGGCCATCGGGCGGCTACACCTTC. This encodes CASRQTRGPSGGYTF.

The rearrangement uses TRBV18 and TRBJ2-5, with 14 bases identical to TRBD2. This CDR3 has 19 residues. From germline, CDR1 is KGHSH and CDR2 LQKENI. Unmatched junction bases numbered 9, after V lost 0 bases and J lost 3 bases. Written as DNA, the CDR3 is TGTGCCAGCTCACCACCTCGGGGACTAGCGGGAGCCCCAGAAGAGACCCAGTACTTC. It specifies CASSPPRGLAGAPEETQYF.

The chain carries TRBV18 and TRBJ2-5; no clear D. This CDR3 contains 14 residues. Germline CDR1 KGHSH, CDR2 LQKENI. Trimming removed 0 bases at V and 7 bases at J, with 12 bases between. The CDR3, as DNA: TGTGCCAGCTCACCACCACGTCCATACGGGACCCAGTACTTC. Protein: CASSPPRPYGTQYF.

The chain has TRBV27 and TRBJ2-5, with D perhaps matching TRBD1 or TRBD2 (7 bases each). Germline V CDR1 and CDR2: MNHEY, SMNVEV (reference sequence). Trimming cost V 8 bases and J 1 base, with 14 bases left between them. The CDR3 runs to 14 residues. Here the CDR3 DNA reads TGTGCCAGCTCCTGGGAGGGGGCCCAAGAGACCCAGTACTTC. It translates to CASSWEGAQETQYF.

CDR3 in amino acids: CASSPRGLGNNEQFF. CDR3 nucleotide sequence: TGTGCCAGCTCACCCCGAGGGCTGGGAAACAATGAGCAGTTCTTC. This chain joins TRBV18 and TRBJ2-1; the D gene is possibly TRBD2 (5 bases). The CDR3 totals 15 residues. V was trimmed by 3 bases and J by 5 bases, leaving 14 bases between them. Germline CDR1 and CDR2: KGHSH and LQKENI.

This chain joins TRBV2 and TRBJ1-2, with 11 bases that match TRBD1. CDR3 length: 14 residues. The V segment lost 6 bases and the J segment 1 base; nucleotides outside the gene matches: 1. Germline V gene lookup returns CDR1 SNHLY and CDR2 FYNNEI. The CDR3 loop is CASRGQGGNYGYTF. Written as DNA, the CDR3 is TGTGCCAGCAGGGGACAGGGGGGTAACTATGGCTACACCTTC.

The chain is built from TRBV7-9 and TRBJ2-7; the D is unclear. Germline V gene data show CDR1 as SEHNR and CDR2 as FQNEAQ (reference sequence). V lost 1 base and J 2 bases, leaving 9 bases between the germline ends. This CDR3 has 14 residues. The CDR3 sequence is CASSLGPAPYEQYF. The CDR3 DNA reads TGTGCCAGCAGCTTAGGGCCAGCGCCCTACGAGCAGTACTTC.

The chain employs TRBV5-1 and TRBJ2-1, with D possibly matching TRBD2 (5 bases). V shed 5 bases and J shed 0 bases, with 12 bases lying between them. Germline assignment: CDR1 SGHRS and CDR2 YFSETQ. CDR3 length equals 15 residues. The CDR3 sequence is CASSPEGSSYNEQFF. Written as DNA, the CDR3 is TGCGCCAGCAGTCCTGAGGGTAGCTCCTACAATGAGCAGTTCTTC.

This chain joins TRBV7-3 and TRBJ2-3; 13 bases fit TRBD2. J lost 4 bases, V lost 4 bases, and 5 bases had no gene match. This CDR3 is 16 amino acids long. Germline CDR1 reads SGHTA; CDR2 reads FQGTGA. The CDR3 region is CASSSGLAGDPDTQYF. CDR3 in DNA: TGTGCCAGCAGCTCCGGACTAGCGGGGGATCCAGATACGCAGTATTTT.

The chain combines TRBV5-1 with TRBJ1-2; D perhaps matches TRBD1 (6 bases). CDR3 size: 16 residues. Germline V lookup: CDR1 SGHRS, CDR2 YFSETQ. V was shortened by 2 bases and J by 8 bases, with 22 bases between the two germline ends. The CDR3 is CASSFSSTDSGGGYTF. DNA of the CDR3: TGCGCCAGCAGCTTCAGTTCTACGGACAGTGGAGGAGGCTACACCTTC.

V gene TRBV6-5 combines with J gene TRBJ1-3; tentative D call: TRBD1 (5 bases). Trimming cost V 0 bases and J 0 bases, with 9 bases left between them. In germline, CDR1 is MNHEY, CDR2 SVGAGI. CDR3 length: 16 amino acids. The CDR3 coding sequence is TGTGCCAGCAGTTACTCGAGGGGACCCTCTGGAAACACCATATATTTT. This codes for CASSYSRGPSGNTIYF.

The chain recombines TRBV29-1 with TRBJ2-1; D is possibly TRBD1 (5 bases). Germline V gives CDR1 SQVTM, CDR2 ANQGSEA. With 4 bases removed from V and 6 bases from J, the gap between germline ends came to 13 bases. There are 13 residues in the CDR3. Here the CDR3 reads CSVVRGPGNEQFF. CDR3 bases: TGCAGCGTTGTAAGGGGCCCTGGCAATGAGCAGTTCTTC.

The chain has TRBV27 and TRBJ2-7, with D perhaps TRBD1 (6 bases). The CDR3 is 13 amino acids. From germline, CDR1 is MNHEY and CDR2 SMNVEV (reference sequence). The V end lost 11 bases, the J end lost 3 bases, and 17 bases lay between the germline ends. This chain's CDR3 is CASAEARGYEQYF. CDR3 bases: TGTGCCTCCGCCGAGGCCAGGGGCTACGAGCAGTACTTC.

The table lists this clone with a count of one. The rearrangement links TRBV5-1 to TRBJ2-5; D unresolved. CDR3 length: 14 residues. Germline V gene lookup returns CDR1 SGHRS and CDR2 YFSETQ. V was pared by 0 bases and J by 2 bases, with 8 bases between. The CDR3 loop is CASSLVDSQETQYF. The CDR3 DNA is TGCGCCAGCAGCTTGGTGGATTCACAAGAGACCCAGTACTTC.

The chain couples TRBV21-1 to TRBJ2-6. TRBV21-1 is an annotated pseudogene. The length of the CDR3 is 17 residues. CDR3: CASSPRFGTDGANVLTF. CDR3 sequence (DNA): TGTGCCAGCAGCCCCCGGTTCGGGACCGATGGGGCCAACGTCCTGACTTTC.

The chain carries TRBV27 and TRBJ2-1; 7 bases align to TRBD1. The ends lost 7 bases at V and 9 bases at J; junction bases unmatched: 12. This CDR3 contains 14 residues. The germline V gene has CDR1 MNHEY and CDR2 SMNVEV (reference sequence). As DNA, the CDR3 is TGTGCCAGCAAAATTAACACAGGGGTCTTTGAGCAGTTCTTC. Its translation: CASKINTGVFEQFF.

The CDR3 loop reads CASSPPRGADTEAFF. The CDR3 DNA reads as TGTGCCAGCTCACCACCGCGGGGGGCGGACACTGAAGCTTTCTTT. The chain employs TRBV18 and TRBJ1-1, with D possibly being TRBD1 (6 bases). The CDR3 is 15 amino acids. V was shortened by 0 bases and J by 3 bases, with 11 bases between the two germline ends. Germline loops: CDR1 KGHSH, CDR2 LQKENI.

This chain links TRBV9 with TRBJ1-2, with 11 bases aligning to TRBD1. Germline-derived CDR1 and CDR2 are SGDLS and YYNGEE. CDR3 length equals 14 residues. V lost 6 bases and J lost 3; bases outside the gene matches: 4. The CDR3 DNA follows: TGTGCCAGCACCGGGACAGGGGGAGACTATGGCTACACCTTC. This sequence encodes CASTGTGGDYGYTF.

The chain couples TRBV25-1 to TRBJ2-4; 8 bases match TRBD1. Trimming cost V 3 bases and J 1 base; bases outside gene matches: 5. CDR3 length: 16 residues. Germline lookup yields CDR1 MGHDK and CDR2 SYGVNS. CDR3 sequence (DNA): TGTGCCAGCAGTGACCCTCAGGGGGCGGCCAAAAACATTCAGTACTTC. Translation gives CASSDPQGAAKNIQYF.

The chain couples TRBV10-3 to TRBJ2-1, with D perhaps TRBD1 (5 bases). The V gene's germline CDR1 is ENHRY and CDR2 SYGVKD. The CDR3 runs 13 residues. Deletions cut 10 bases from V and 8 bases from J, with 18 bases between. The CDR3 protein is CATKGGSRDEQFF. In DNA, the CDR3 is TGTGCCACCAAAGGCGGTTCCAGGGATGAGCAGTTCTTC.

This clone appeared a few times. This chain links TRBV5-1 with TRBJ2-3; TRBD2 agrees at 12 bases. Germline V gives CDR1 SGHRS, CDR2 YFSETQ. There are 15 residues in the CDR3. J lost 6 bases, V lost 5 bases, and 7 bases had no gene match. The CDR3 loop is CASRASGGAPDTQYF. The DNA for the CDR3 is TGCGCCAGCAGAGCTAGCGGGGGGGCCCCCGATACGCAGTATTTT.

This chain uses TRBV6-5 with TRBJ2-1; tentatively, D is TRBD1 or TRBD2 (6 bases each). V lost 6 bases to trimming and J lost 5 bases, with 17 bases between them. The germline V gene encodes CDR1 MNHEY and CDR2 SVGAGI. This CDR3 comprises 15 residues. CDR3 in amino acids: CASSPGAPANNEQFF. Here the CDR3 DNA reads TGTGCCAGCAGCCCGGGGGCCCCCGCGAACAATGAGCAGTTCTTC.

The chain has TRBV9 and TRBJ2-3, with 7 bases matching TRBD2. This CDR3 is 16 amino acids long. Germline-derived CDR1 and CDR2 are SGDLS and YYNGEE. V trimming: 0 bases; J trimming: 4 bases; junction bases outside the gene matches: 8. CDR3 bases: TGTGCCAGCAGCGTAGAAAACGGGAGGCGGGCAGATACGCAGTATTTT. It translates to CASSVENGRRADTQYF.

The V gene is TRBV7-9, the J gene TRBJ1-1, with D maybe TRBD1 (5 bases). The CDR3 sequence is 13 residues long. Trimming shortened V by 8 bases and J by 6 bases, and 16 bases separated the two germline ends. Germline values: CDR1 SEHNR, CDR2 FQNEAQ (reference sequence). The CDR3 reads CASLKLGTAEAFF. The CDR3 nucleotides read TGTGCCAGCCTGAAACTTGGGACGGCTGAAGCTTTCTTT.

The J gene is TRBJ2-3, the V gene TRBV19; 7 nucleotides line up with TRBD2. The CDR3 is made up of 14 amino acids. The V segment lost 8 bases and the J segment 0 bases; nucleotides outside the gene matches: 5. Germline CDR1 and CDR2: LNHDA and SQIVND (reference sequence). DNA for the CDR3: TGTGCCAGTGGGAGCGGGATTAGCACAGATACGCAGTATTTT. Its protein is CASGSGISTDTQYF. Drawing the rest from reference TRBV19 and TRBJ2-3, the complete variable domain is DGGITQSPKYLFRKEGQNVTLSCEQNLNHDAMYWYRQDPGQGLRLIYYSQIVNDFQKGDIAEGYSVSREKKESFPLTVTSAQKNPTAFYLCASGSGISTDTQYFGPGTRLTVL.